The T cell receptor beta chain under discussion was sequenced for a study of memory CD8 T cells in hepatitis C reinfection. V shed 5 bases, J shed 5 bases, and the junction held 9 bases outside the gene matches. Germline loops: CDR1 SNHLY, CDR2 FYNNEI. The CDR3 sequence is 15 residues long. Libraries were prepared by immunoSEQ multiplex PCR; TCRdb keeps only in-frame clonotypes and omits some of them. The profile shows 44,000 or so clones, approximately 90% of them singletons. Described time point: peak reinfection, 3 to 8 weeks after reinfection detection. No in vitro expansion preceded TCR sequencing of the sorted cells.

The source is a man aged 18 to 30 with hepatitis C virus infection. The chain combines TRBV2 with TRBJ2-1, with 7 nucleotides matching TRBD2. Sequences were obtained from naive CD8+ T cells sorted from blood. The DNA of the CDR3 is TGTGCCAGCAGTACCCACGGGGGGAGCAACAATGAGCAGTTCTTC. Amino acid sequence: CASSTHGGSNNEQFF.